This record covers a single T cell receptor (beta chain). The CDR3 is 13 amino acids. V lost 8 bases, J lost 1 base, and 9 bases lay in between. In germline, CDR1 is LNHDA, CDR2 SQIVND (reference sequence). The entry originates in a study of blood T cell repertoires in COVID-19. The wider study: COVID-19 samples, acute and convalescent, were from the United States, Italy and Spain.

The repertoire was sequenced with immunoSEQ multiplex PCR; TCRdb's copy has only in-frame clones and lacks some. The table shows approximately 15,000 clones, with 65% to 85% occurring only once. The TCR was taken from a human donor in a cohort sampled during active COVID-19. The gene calls are TRBV19 and TRBJ1-5; weak D call: TRBD1 (6 bases). Source material: peripheral blood. The CDR3 DNA sequence: TGTGCCAGTCAGGGGAGAAGCAATCAGCCCCAGCATTTT. Translated: CASQGRSNQPQHF. The full variable domain, completed using reference TRBV19 and TRBJ1-5, is DGGITQSPKYLFRKEGQNVTLSCEQNLNHDAMYWYRQDPGQGLRLIYYSQIVNDFQKGDIAEGYSVSREKKESFPLTVTSAQKNPTAFYLCASQGRSNQPQHFGDGTRLSIL.